This is a list of T cell receptor beta chains from one sample in a study of blood T cell repertoires in COVID-19. Produced via immunoSEQ multiplex PCR; TCRdb's table is partial and in-frame only. In the table there are about 85,000 clones, about 86% of which are singletons. Sequencing input: peripheral blood. Every receptor here comes from a woman of 80 years or more with acute or convalescent COVID-19. Each CDR3 is given with its conserved first and last residue. Each record gives: V gene, D gene, clone size, J gene, CDR3 protein, CDR3 DNA. D genes are given only for firm matches. Not every row has a clone size; where given, it reads once, few, many or a size class.

v_gene: TRBV9; d_gene: TRBD1; abundance: -; j_gene: TRBJ2-7; CDR3aa: CASSPWDRGDEQYF; CDR3nt: TGTGCCAGCAGCCCTTGGGACAGGGGGGACGAGCAGTACTTC
v_gene: TRBV9; d_gene: TRBD1; abundance: few; j_gene: TRBJ2-5; CDR3aa: CASSSQPTGGVETQYF; CDR3nt: TGTGCCAGCAGCTCCCAGCCCACAGGGGGCGTAGAGACCCAGTACTTC
v_gene: TRBV5-6; d_gene: -; abundance: -; j_gene: TRBJ1-6; CDR3aa: CASSLTGMDYNSPLHF; CDR3nt: TGTGCCAGCAGCTTGACGGGGATGGACTATAATTCACCCCTCCACTTT
v_gene: TRBV19; d_gene: -; abundance: -; j_gene: TRBJ2-1; CDR3aa: CASYYGNEQFF; CDR3nt: TGTGCCAGTTACTACGGGAATGAGCAGTTCTTC
v_gene: TRBV5-4; d_gene: TRBD2; abundance: -; j_gene: TRBJ2-7; CDR3aa: CASSLTSGPDYEQYF; CDR3nt: TGTGCCAGCAGCCTCACTAGCGGGCCTGACTACGAGCAGTACTTC
v_gene: TRBV18; d_gene: -; abundance: -; j_gene: TRBJ2-3; CDR3aa: CASSIGGPSRAGELTDTQYF; CDR3nt: TGTGCCAGCTCGATAGGGGGCCCCTCCAGAGCGGGAGAGCTCACAGATACGCAGTATTTT
v_gene: TRBV7-3; d_gene: TRBD2; abundance: -; j_gene: TRBJ2-1; CDR3aa: CASSLSGRASYNEQFF; CDR3nt: TGTGCCAGCAGCTTAAGCGGGAGGGCCTCCTACAATGAGCAGTTCTTC
v_gene: TRBV6-5; d_gene: -; abundance: -; j_gene: TRBJ1-4; CDR3aa: CASSYDSSTNEKLFF; CDR3nt: TGTGCCAGCAGTTACGACTCTTCAACTAATGAAAAACTGTTTTTT
v_gene: TRBV7-2; d_gene: TRBD1; abundance: -; j_gene: TRBJ2-7; CDR3aa: CASSRRTGGHEQYF; CDR3nt: TGTGCCAGCAGCAGACGGACAGGGGGCCACGAGCAGTACTTC
v_gene: TRBV6-6; d_gene: -; abundance: -; j_gene: TRBJ2-2; CDR3aa: CASSPQVTGELFF; CDR3nt: TGTGCCAGCAGTCCCCAGGTCACCGGGGAGCTGTTTTTT
v_gene: TRBV4-2; d_gene: TRBD2; abundance: -; j_gene: TRBJ2-7; CDR3aa: CASSQESSGRYEQYF; CDR3nt: TGTGCCAGCAGCCAAGAGTCTAGCGGGAGGTACGAGCAGTACTTC
v_gene: TRBV5-1; d_gene: TRBD2; abundance: once; j_gene: TRBJ2-2; CDR3aa: CASSLGGTNPRTGELFF; CDR3nt: TGCGCCAGCAGCTTGGGGGGGACTAATCCACGGACCGGGGAGCTGTTTTTT
v_gene: TRBV6-2/TRBV6-3; d_gene: -; abundance: -; j_gene: TRBJ2-5; CDR3aa: CASSSIETQYF; CDR3nt: TGTGCCAGCAGTAGCATTGAGACCCAGTACTTC
v_gene: TRBV2; d_gene: -; abundance: -; j_gene: TRBJ2-3; CDR3aa: CASKPEADTQYF; CDR3nt: TGTGCCAGCAAACCCGAGGCAGATACGCAGTATTTT